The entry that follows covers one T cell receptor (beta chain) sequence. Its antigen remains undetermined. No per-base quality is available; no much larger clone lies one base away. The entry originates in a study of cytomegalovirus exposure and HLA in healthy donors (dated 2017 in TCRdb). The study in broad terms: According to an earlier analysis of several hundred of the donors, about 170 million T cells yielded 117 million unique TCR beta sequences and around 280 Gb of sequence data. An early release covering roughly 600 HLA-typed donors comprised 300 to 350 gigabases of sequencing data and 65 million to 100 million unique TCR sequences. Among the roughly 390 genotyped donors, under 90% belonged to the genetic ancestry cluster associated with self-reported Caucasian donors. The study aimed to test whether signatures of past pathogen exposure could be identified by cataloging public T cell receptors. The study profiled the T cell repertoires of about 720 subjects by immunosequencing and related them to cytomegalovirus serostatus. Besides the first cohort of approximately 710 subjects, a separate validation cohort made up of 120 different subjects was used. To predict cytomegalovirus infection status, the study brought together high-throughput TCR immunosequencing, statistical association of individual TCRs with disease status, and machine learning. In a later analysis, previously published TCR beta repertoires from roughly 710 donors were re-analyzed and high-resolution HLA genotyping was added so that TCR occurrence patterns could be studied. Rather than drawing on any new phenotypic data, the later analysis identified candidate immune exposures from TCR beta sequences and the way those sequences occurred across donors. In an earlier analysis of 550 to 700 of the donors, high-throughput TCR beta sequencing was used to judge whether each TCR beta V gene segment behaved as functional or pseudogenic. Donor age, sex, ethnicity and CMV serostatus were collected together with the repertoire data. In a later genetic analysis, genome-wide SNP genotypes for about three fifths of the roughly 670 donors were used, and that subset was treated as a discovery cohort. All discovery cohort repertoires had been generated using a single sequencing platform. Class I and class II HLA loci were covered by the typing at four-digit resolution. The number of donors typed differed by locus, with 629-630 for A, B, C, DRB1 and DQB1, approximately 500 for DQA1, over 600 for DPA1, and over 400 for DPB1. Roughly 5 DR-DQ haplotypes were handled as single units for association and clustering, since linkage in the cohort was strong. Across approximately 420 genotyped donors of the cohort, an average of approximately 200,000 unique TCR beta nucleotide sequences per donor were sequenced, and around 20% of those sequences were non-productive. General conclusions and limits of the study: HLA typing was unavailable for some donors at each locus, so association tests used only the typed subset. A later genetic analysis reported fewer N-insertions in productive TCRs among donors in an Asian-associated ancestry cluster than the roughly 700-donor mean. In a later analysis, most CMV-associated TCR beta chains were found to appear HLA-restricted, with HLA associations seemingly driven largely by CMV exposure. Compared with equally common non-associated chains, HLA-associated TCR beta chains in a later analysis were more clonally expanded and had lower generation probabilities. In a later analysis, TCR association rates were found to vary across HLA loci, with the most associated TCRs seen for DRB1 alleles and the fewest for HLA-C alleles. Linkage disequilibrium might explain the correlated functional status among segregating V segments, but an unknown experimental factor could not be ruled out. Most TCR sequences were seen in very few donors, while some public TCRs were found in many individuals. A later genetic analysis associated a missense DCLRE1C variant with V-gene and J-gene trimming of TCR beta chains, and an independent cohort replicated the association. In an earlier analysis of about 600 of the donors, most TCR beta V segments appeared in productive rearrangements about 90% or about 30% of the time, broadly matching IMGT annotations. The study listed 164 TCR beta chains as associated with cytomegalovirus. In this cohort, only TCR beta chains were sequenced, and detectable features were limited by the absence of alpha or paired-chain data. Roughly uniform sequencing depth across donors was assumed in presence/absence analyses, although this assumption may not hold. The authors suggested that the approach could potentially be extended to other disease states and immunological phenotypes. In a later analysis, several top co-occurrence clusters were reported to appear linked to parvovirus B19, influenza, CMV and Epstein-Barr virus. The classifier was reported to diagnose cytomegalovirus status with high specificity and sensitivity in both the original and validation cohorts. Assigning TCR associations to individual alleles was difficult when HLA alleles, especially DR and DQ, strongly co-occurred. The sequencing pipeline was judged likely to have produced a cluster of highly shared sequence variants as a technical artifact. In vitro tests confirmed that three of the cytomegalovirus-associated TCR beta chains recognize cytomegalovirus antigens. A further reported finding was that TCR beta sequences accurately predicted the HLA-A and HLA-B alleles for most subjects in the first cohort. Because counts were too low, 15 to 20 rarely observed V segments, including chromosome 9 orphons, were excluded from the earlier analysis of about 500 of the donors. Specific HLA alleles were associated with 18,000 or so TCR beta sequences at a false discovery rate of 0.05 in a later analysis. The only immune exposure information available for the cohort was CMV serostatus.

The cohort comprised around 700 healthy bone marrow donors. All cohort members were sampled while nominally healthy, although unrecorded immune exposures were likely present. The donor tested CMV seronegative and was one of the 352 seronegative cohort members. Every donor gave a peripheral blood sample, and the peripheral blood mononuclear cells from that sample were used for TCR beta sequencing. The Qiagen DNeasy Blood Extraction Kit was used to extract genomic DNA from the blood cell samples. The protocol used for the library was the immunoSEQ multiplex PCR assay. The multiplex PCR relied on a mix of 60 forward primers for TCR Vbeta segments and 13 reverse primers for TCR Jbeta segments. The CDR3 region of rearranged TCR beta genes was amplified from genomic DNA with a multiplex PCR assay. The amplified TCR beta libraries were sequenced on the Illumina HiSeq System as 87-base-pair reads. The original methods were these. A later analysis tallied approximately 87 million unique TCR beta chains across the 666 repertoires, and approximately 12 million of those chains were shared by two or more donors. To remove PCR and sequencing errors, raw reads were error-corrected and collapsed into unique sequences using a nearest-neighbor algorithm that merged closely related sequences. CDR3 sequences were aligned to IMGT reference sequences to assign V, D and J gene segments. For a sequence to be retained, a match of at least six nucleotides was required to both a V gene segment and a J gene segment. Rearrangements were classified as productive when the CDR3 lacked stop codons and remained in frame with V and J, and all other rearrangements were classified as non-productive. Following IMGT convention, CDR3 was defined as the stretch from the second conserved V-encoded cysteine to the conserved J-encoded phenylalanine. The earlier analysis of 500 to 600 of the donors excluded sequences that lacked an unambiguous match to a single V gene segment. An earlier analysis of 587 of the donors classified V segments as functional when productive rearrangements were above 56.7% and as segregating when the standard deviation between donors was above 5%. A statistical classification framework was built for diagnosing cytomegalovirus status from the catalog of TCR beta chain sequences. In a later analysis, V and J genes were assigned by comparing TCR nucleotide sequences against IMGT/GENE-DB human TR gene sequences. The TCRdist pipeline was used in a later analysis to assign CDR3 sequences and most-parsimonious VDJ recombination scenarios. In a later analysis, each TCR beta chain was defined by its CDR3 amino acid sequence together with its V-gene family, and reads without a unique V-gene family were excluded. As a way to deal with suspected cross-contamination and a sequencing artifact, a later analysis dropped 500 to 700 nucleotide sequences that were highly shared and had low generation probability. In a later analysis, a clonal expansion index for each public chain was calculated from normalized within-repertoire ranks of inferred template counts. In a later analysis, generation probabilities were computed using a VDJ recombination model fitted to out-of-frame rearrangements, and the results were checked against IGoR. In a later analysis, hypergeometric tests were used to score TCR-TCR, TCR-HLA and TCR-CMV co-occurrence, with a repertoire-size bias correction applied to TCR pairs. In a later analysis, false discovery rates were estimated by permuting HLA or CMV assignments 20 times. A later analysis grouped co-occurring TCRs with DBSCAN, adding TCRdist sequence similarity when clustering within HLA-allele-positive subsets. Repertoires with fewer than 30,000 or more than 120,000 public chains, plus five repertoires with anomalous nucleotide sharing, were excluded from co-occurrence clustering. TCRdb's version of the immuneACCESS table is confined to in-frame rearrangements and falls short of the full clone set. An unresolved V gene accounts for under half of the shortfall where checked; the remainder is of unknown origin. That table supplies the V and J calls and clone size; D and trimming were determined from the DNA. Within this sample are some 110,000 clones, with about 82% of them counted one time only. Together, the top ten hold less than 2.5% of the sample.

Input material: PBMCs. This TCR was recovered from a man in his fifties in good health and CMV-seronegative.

The CDR3 region reads CASTQRGQYNSPLHF. In nucleotide form, the sequence is TGTGCCAGCACCCAACGGGGACAGTATAATTCACCCCTCCACTTT. This chain is built from TRBV6-6 and TRBJ1-6, and TRBD1 matches 7 of the central bases. CDR1 and CDR2, per the germline V gene (reference sequence), are MNHNY and SVGAGI. The V end gives up 7 bases and the J end 4 bases, leaving 7 bases in the junction not matched to a gene. Including cysteine and phenylalanine, the CDR3 has 15 amino acids. The read is trimmed to its CDR3 DNA, 45 bases read in frame from base 1.